These T cell receptor beta chains were read from a single sample in a study of blood T cells in healthy people across ages. TCRdb redid the calling of the 5' RACE reads with MiXCR, one entry per CDR3 protein. The table records roughly 1.5 million distinct CDR3 sequences, approximately 39% of them present only once. The sequenced sample was blood. Every receptor here comes from a woman between 18 and 30 years old in good health. Both conserved end residues are part of each CDR3. D genes are given only for firm matches. Size is omitted from some rows. Given values are once, few, many or a class for expanded clones.

j_call clone_size d_call v_call cdr3_length cdr3_nt cdr3_aa
TRBJ1-2 once NA TRBV18 15 TGTGCCAGCTCACCCCTCCCCGACGCAATCTATGGCTACACCTTC CASSPLPDAIYGYTF
TRBJ1-1 NA NA TRBV10-3 17 TGTGCCATCAGTCCCAGCAGGGCTCATGGCATGGTCACTGAAGCTTTCTTT CAISPSRAHGMVTEAFF
TRBJ1-2 NA NA TRBV13 15 TGTGCCAGCAGCTTAGCCGGGGGTACGAACTATGGCTACACCTTC CASSLAGGTNYGYTF
TRBJ2-5 NA NA TRBV15 15 TGTGCCACCAGCAGAGATCTGGGGGTGCAAGAGACCCAGTACTTC CATSRDLGVQETQYF
TRBJ2-7 NA NA TRBV27 14 TGTGCCAGCAGTTTATTGGGGGCAGGGGACGAGCAGTACTTC CASSLLGAGDEQYF
TRBJ2-5 NA NA TRBV11-2 12 TGTGCCAGCAGCTTTGCGTTCGGTGAGCAGTACTTC CASSFAFGEQYF
TRBJ1-4 many NA TRBV4-3 17 TGCGCCAGCAGCCAAGGTCATTACAGAGCAACTAATGAAAAACTGTTTTTT CASSQGHYRATNEKLFF
TRBJ2-1 NA NA TRBV7-2 15 TGTGCCAGCAGCTTAGGTTGGGGGAGCTCCTACGAGCAGTTCTTC CASSLGWGSSYEQFF
TRBJ1-1 NA NA TRBV2 12 TGTGCCAGCCAGGACGAGAACACTGAAGCTTTCTTT CASQDENTEAFF
TRBJ2-1 few NA TRBV9 16 TGTGCCAGCAGCGAGTCGGGACTCAGCTCCTACAATGAGCAGTTCTTC CASSESGLSSYNEQFF
TRBJ2-1 few TRBD2 TRBV20-1 15 TGCAGTGCAGGACTAGCGGTTAGCTCCTACAATGAGCAGTTCTTC CSAGLAVSSYNEQFF
TRBJ1-1 NA TRBD1 TRBV27 15 TGTGCCAGCAGGAAATTTACAGGGGTGGACACTGAAGCTTTCTTT CASRKFTGVDTEAFF
TRBJ2-2 NA NA TRBV6-5 16 TGTGCCAGCAGTCGGACCCTACCGTTAAGCACCGGGGAGCTGTTTTTT CASSRTLPLSTGELFF
TRBJ1-1 NA NA TRBV7-2 16 TGTGCCAGCAGCTTACAGGAATACCATAAGAACACTGAAGCTTTCTTT CASSLQEYHKNTEAFF
TRBJ1-2 NA NA TRBV18 14 TGTGCCAGCTCACCGGCACCAGGGGAATATGGCTACACCTTC CASSPAPGEYGYTF
TRBJ1-1 few NA TRBV15 16 TGTGCCACCAGCAAAACCTTTGGGGCGGTTAACACTGAAGCTTTCTTT CATSKTFGAVNTEAFF
TRBJ2-7 few NA TRBV3-1 19 TGTGCCAGCAGCCAAGATTTGTTGAGCCGGACGAAGGGTACCTACGAGCAGTACTTC CASSQDLLSRTKGTYEQYF
TRBJ1-1 NA NA TRBV20-1 13 TGCAGTGCCCCACCATCCTTGAACACTGAAGCTTTCTTT CSAPPSLNTEAFF
TRBJ1-2 few NA TRBV13 14 TGTGCCAGCAGCTTAGGCCGGTCGGCTTATGGCTACACCTTC CASSLGRSAYGYTF
TRBJ2-3 NA NA TRBV6-1 14 TGTGCCAGCAGGACCCAGGGTTCTAAAGATGCGCAGTATTTT CASRTQGSKDAQYF
TRBJ2-7 NA NA TRBV7-9 13 TGTGCCAGCAGCCCCAGGACAAGGAACGAGCAGTACTTC CASSPRTRNEQYF
TRBJ2-7 NA NA TRBV20-1 15 TGCAGTGCTAGGGGGACGCTCCAAGGCCCCTACGAGCAGTACTTC CSARGTLQGPYEQYF
TRBJ1-2 few NA TRBV7-9 15 TGTGCCAGCAGCTTAGCGGTTTCCGAGATCTATGGCTACACCTTC CASSLAVSEIYGYTF
TRBJ2-1 NA TRBD2 TRBV28 16 TGTGCCAGCAGTGAGACTAGCTACTACTCCTACAATGAGCAGTTCTTC CASSETSYYSYNEQFF
TRBJ2-1 few TRBD1 TRBV28 19 TGTGCCAGCAGTTCCTGGACAGGGCCACGAATTTTCTCCTACAATGAGCAGTTCTTC CASSSWTGPRIFSYNEQFF
TRBJ1-3 NA NA TRBV3-1 14 TGTGCCAGCAGCCAAGAGACAGCCAGAAACACCATATATTTT CASSQETARNTIYF
TRBJ1-5 NA TRBD1 TRBV6-2/TRBV6-3 16 TGTGCCAGCAGACACCAGACAGGGGGCGAGGATCAGCCCCAGCATTTT CASRHQTGGEDQPQHF
TRBJ2-1 NA NA TRBV9 12 TGTGCCAGCAGCGTTGAAATGGCAGAGCAGTTCTTC CASSVEMAEQFF
TRBJ2-6 NA TRBD1 TRBV7-9 18 TGTGCCAGCAGCTTAAGACAGGGCTTACTATCTGGGGCCAACGTCCTGACTTTC CASSLRQGLLSGANVLTF
TRBJ2-7 NA NA TRBV20-1 15 TGCAGTGCTAGAGGCGGGGACGGATCTTCCTACGAGCAGTACTTC CSARGGDGSSYEQYF
TRBJ1-1 NA NA TRBV6-2/TRBV6-3 16 TGTGCCAGCAGTTTATACAGGGCAATGGCGAACACTGAAGCTTTCTTT CASSLYRAMANTEAFF
TRBJ1-2 NA NA TRBV11-2 13 TGTGCCAGTAGCTTAAAAGGGGGTGGAGGCTACACCTTC CASSLKGGGGYTF
TRBJ2-7 few NA TRBV24-1 12 TGTGCCACCAGTGGTGACGGGTACGAGCAGTACTTC CATSGDGYEQYF
TRBJ2-5 NA TRBD2 TRBV11-1 13 TGTGCCAGCAGCGGGGGAGGGCCCCATGAGCAGTACTTC CASSGGGPHEQYF
TRBJ2-3 few TRBD2 TRBV7-2 16 TGTGCCAGCAGCTCGTGGGTAGCGGGGGGCCCAGATACGCAGTATTTT CASSSWVAGGPDTQYF
TRBJ2-5 NA NA TRBV14 13 TGTGCCAGCAACCTTAATCGGGGAGAGACCCAGTACTTC CASNLNRGETQYF
TRBJ2-1 NA NA TRBV6-6 11 TGTGCCAGCAGCTACAACACTAAGCAGTTCTTC CASSYNTKQFF
TRBJ1-3 NA NA TRBV19 15 TGTGCCAGTACCCCAGACAGGTTCTCTGGAAACACCATATATTTT CASTPDRFSGNTIYF
TRBJ2-7 NA NA TRBV6-1 15 TGTGCCAGCAGAGCCAGGGAGCAGGTGTCCTACGAGCAGTACTTC CASRAREQVSYEQYF
TRBJ2-3 NA TRBD2 TRBV3-1 15 TGTGCCAGCAGCCAAGGCGGGAGTTCATCAGATACGCAGTATTTT CASSQGGSSSDTQYF
TRBJ1-2 many NA TRBV7-2 14 TGTGCCAGCAGCTTAGTTGGGCAGGGCTATGGCTACACCTTC CASSLVGQGYGYTF
TRBJ2-1 NA NA TRBV7-9 16 TGTGCCAGCAGCGAGGGGGGCTCTAGCGCCCATTCGGAGCAGTTCTTC CASSEGGSSAHSEQFF
TRBJ2-4 NA TRBD2 TRBV7-2 17 TGTGCCAGCAGCACAGAGGTAGCGGGGGGCTCCAAAAACATTCAGTACTTC CASSTEVAGGSKNIQYF
TRBJ1-2 few NA TRBV10-3 13 TGTGCCATCCAGGCGGGCAGAACCTATGGCTACACCTTC CAIQAGRTYGYTF
TRBJ1-1 few NA TRBV4-3 14 TGCGCCAGCAGCCAAGCCCAATTCCGTTTTGAAGCTTTCTTT CASSQAQFRFEAFF
TRBJ1-5 NA NA TRBV20-1 14 TGCAGTGCTAGAGCTATATCCCCAGATCAGCCCCAGCATTTT CSARAISPDQPQHF
TRBJ2-7 NA NA TRBV5-1 13 TGCGCCAGCAGCTCGGTCCCGGGTTACGAGCAGTACTTC CASSSVPGYEQYF
TRBJ2-3 NA NA TRBV29-1 12 TGCGGCGTTGAGAGACTCTCAGATACGCAGTATTTT CGVERLSDTQYF
TRBJ1-5 NA NA TRBV12-3/TRBV12-4 16 TGTGCCAGCAGTTTAGAGGCACACTATAGCAATCAGCCCCAGCATTTT CASSLEAHYSNQPQHF
TRBJ2-5 NA NA TRBV5-1 16 TGCGCCAGCAACTTCACTTTGGGGGAGTTGAGAGAGACCCAGTACTTC CASNFTLGELRETQYF
TRBJ2-5 NA TRBD2 TRBV5-1 15 TGCGCCAGCAGCTTCACCGGGACTAGAGTAGAGACCCAGTACTTC CASSFTGTRVETQYF
TRBJ1-2 once NA TRBV2 13 TGTGCCAGCAGTGAGGGGGACATCTATGGCTACACCTTC CASSEGDIYGYTF
TRBJ2-4 NA TRBD2 TRBV4-1 18 TGCGCCAGCAGCCAAGGGACTAGCGGCCGACTAGCCAAAAACATTCAGTACTTC CASSQGTSGRLAKNIQYF
TRBJ2-5 NA TRBD2 TRBV30 14 TGTGCCTGGAGTACTAGCGGACTTCAAGAGACCCAGTACTTC CAWSTSGLQETQYF
TRBJ1-2 NA TRBD1 TRBV2 17 TGTGCCAGCAGGCCCCAGGGGGCGGGCCTAGCTAACTATGGCTACACCTTC CASRPQGAGLANYGYTF